Listed here is a single T cell receptor (beta chain). Some clones are missing from TCRdb's copy, which holds only in-frame ones; the method was immunoSEQ multiplex PCR. The repertoire consists of 40,000 or so clones, with 32% occurring once and the leading ten covering about 1.6%. This CDR3 is 13 amino acids long. V was pared by 5 bases and J by 7 bases, with 11 bases between. From germline, CDR1 is LNHDA and CDR2 SQIVND (reference sequence). This record belongs to a study of sequential checkpoint blockade in melanoma. Treatment given: randomized to nivolumab then ipilimumab (arm A) or the reverse (arm B).

The rearrangement uses TRBV19 and TRBJ1-4, with a possible D match to TRBD1 (5 bases). The receptor comes from a human donor with melanoma. The sequenced sample was tumor tissue (inferred from file names), obtained from a patient given nivolumab and ipilimumab in sequence. This CDR3 is CASSPGGGEKLFF. The CDR3 DNA reads as TGTGCCAGTAGTCCCGGGGGGGGTGAAAAACTGTTTTTT.